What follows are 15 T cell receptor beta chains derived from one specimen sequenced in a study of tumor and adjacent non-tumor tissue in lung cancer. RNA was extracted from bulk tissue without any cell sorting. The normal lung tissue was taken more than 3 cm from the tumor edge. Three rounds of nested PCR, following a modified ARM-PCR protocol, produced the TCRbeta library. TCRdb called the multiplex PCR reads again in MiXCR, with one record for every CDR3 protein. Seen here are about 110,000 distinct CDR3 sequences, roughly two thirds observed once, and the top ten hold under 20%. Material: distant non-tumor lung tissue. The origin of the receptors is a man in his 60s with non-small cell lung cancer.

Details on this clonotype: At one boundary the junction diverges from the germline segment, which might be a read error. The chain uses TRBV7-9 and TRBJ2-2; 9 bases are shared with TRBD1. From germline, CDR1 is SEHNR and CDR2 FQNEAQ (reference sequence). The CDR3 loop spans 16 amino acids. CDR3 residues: CASSFPGQGYTGDLFF. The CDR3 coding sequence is TGTGCCAGCAGCTTTCCGGGACAGGGTTACACCGGGGATCTGTTTTTT.

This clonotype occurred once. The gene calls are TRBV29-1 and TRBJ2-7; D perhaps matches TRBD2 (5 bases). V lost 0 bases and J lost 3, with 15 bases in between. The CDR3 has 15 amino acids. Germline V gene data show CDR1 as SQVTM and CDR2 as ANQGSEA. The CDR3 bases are TGCAGCGTTGAAGATCGGCGACGGGATATCTACGAGCAGTACTTC. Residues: CSVEDRRRDIYEQYF.

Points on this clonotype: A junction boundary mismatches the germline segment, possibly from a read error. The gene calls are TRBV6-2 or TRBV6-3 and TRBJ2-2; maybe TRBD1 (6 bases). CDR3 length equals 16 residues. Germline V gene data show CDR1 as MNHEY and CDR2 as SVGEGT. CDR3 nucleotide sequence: TGTACCAGCAGACAAGGGGGAGAGACCAACACCGGGGAGCTGCTTTTT. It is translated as CTSRQGGETNTGELLF.

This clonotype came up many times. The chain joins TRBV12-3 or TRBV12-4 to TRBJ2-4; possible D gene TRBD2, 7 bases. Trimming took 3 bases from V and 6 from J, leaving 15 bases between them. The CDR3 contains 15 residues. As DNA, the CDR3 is TGTGCCAGCAGTTTGGTTGGGGGGGCTTCAAACATTCAGTACTTC. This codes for CASSLVGGASNIQYF.

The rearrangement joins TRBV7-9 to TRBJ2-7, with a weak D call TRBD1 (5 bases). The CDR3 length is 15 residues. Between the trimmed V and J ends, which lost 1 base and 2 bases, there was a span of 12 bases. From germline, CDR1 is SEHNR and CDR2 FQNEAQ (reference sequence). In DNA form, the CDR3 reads TGTGCCAGCAGCTTAGAGGGGATTAGTGCCTACGAGCAGTACTTC. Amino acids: CASSLEGISAYEQYF.

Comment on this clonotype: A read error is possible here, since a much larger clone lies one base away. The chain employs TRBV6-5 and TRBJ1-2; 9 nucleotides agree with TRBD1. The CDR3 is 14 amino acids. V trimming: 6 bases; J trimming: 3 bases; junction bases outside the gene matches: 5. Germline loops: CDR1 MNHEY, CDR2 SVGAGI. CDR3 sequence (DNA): TGTGCCAGCAGCCGGGACAGGGAGTACTATGGCTACACCTTC. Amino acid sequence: CASSRDREYYGYTF.

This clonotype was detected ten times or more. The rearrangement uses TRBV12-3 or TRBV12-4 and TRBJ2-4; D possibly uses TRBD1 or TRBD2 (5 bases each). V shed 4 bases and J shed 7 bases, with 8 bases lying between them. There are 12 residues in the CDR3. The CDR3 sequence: CASSYGTNIQYF. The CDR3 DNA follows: TGTGCCAGCAGTTACGGGACGAACATTCAGTACTTC.

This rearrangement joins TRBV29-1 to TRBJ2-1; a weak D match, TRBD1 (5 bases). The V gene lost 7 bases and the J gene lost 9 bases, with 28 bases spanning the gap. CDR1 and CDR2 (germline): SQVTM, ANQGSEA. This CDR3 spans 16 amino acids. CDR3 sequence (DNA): TGCAGCGCTAATGAGGCCACACAGGCTGACATGGGTGAGCAGTTCTTC. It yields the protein CSANEATQADMGEQFF.

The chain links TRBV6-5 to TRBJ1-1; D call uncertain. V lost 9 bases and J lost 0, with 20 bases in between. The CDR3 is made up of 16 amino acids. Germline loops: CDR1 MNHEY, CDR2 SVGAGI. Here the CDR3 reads CASCSRRLSVNTEAFF. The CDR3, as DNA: TGTGCCAGTTGCTCTCGGCGTCTGTCCGTGAACACTGAAGCTTTCTTT.

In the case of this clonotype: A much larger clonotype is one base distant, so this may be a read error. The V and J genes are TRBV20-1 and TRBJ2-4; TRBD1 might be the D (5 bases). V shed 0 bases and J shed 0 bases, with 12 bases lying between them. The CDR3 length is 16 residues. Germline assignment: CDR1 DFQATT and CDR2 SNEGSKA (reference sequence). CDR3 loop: CSARDRWTLAKNIQYF. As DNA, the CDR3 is TGCAGTGCTAGAGATCGCTGGACACTAGCCAAAAACATTCAGTACTTC.

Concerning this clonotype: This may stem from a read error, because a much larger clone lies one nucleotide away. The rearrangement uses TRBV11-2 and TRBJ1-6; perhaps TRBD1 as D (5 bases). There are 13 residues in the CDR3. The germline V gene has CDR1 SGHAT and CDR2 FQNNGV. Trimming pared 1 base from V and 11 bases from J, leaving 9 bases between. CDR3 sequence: CASSLGGTPPLHF. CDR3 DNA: TGTGCCAGCAGCTTAGGAGGGACTCCACCCCTCCACTTT.

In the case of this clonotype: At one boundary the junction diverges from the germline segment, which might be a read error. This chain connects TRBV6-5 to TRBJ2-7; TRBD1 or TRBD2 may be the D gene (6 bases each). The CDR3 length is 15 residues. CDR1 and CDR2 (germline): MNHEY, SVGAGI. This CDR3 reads CVSSYSVTGERERYF. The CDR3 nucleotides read TGTGTCAGCAGTTACTCTGTGACAGGCGAACGGGAGCGGTACTTC.

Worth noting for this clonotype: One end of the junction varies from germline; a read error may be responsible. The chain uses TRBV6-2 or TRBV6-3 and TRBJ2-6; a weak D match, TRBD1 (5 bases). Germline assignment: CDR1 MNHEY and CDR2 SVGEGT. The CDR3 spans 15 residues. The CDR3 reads CASVRTPDGANVLTF. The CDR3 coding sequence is TGTGCCAGCGTGAGAACCCCCGATGGGGCCAACGTACTGACTTTC.

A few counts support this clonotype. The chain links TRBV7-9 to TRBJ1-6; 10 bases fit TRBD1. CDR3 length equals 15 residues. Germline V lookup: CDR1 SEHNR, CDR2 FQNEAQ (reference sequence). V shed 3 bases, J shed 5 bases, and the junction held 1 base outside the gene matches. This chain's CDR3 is CASSFGTGDNSPLHF. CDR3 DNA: TGTGCCAGCAGCTTCGGGACAGGGGATAATTCACCCCTCCACTTT. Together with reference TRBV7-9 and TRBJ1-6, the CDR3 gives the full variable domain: DTGVSQNPRHKITKRGQNVTFRCDPISEHNRLYWYRQTLGQGPEFLTYFQNEAQLEKSRLLSDRFSAERPKGSFSTLEIQRTEQGDSAMYLCASSFGTGDNSPLHFGNGTRLTVT.

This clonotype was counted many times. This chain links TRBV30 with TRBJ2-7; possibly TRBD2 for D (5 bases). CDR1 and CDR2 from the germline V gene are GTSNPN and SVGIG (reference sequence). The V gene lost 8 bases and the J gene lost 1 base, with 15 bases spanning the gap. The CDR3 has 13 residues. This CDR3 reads CARGARASYEQYF. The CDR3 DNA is TGTGCCCGGGGAGCCCGGGCATCCTACGAGCAGTACTTC.